These 30 T cell receptor beta chains originate from one sample sequenced in a study of blood T cell repertoires in COVID-19. The assay was immunoSEQ multiplex PCR, and TCRdb's table has in-frame clones only and misses some. Among 15,000 to 20,000 clones listed, around 89% were seen once. Sample: peripheral blood. The receptors shown here come from a woman aged 55-70 years with active COVID-19.

The chain carries TRBV6-1 and TRBJ1-5; 8 bases align to TRBD1. From germline, CDR1 is MNHNS and CDR2 SASEGT. V lost 4 bases and J lost 2; bases outside the gene matches: 7. The CDR3 runs to 16 residues. For the CDR3, the DNA is TGTGCCAGCAGTGGAACTGACAGGGGAGGCAATCAGCCCCAGCATTTT. It codes for CASSGTDRGGNQPQHF.

The chain recombines TRBV5-6 with TRBJ1-5, with 7 bases that match TRBD1. CDR3 length: 18 residues. Germline values: CDR1 SGHDT, CDR2 YYEEEE. The V segment lost 1 base and the J segment 2 bases; nucleotides outside the gene matches: 12. The CDR3 nucleotides read TGTGCCAGCAGCTTGATGTTTCAGGGGGACGTTGGCAATCAGCCCCAGCATTTT. The encoded protein is CASSLMFQGDVGNQPQHF.

DNA of the CDR3: TGTGCCAGCAGTTACTCAGGGGGCCACGAGCAGTACTTC. Protein: CASSYSGGHEQYF. V is TRBV6-5 and J is TRBJ2-7; 7 nucleotides match TRBD1. This CDR3 is built from 13 residues. The V gene's germline CDR1 is MNHEY and CDR2 SVGAGI. Germline trimming cut 0 bases from V and 5 bases from J; bases unmatched to any gene: 1.

The chain recombines TRBV3-1 (or the pseudogene TRBV3-2) with TRBJ2-1; weak D call: TRBD2 (6 bases). The CDR3 is made up of 12 amino acids. V was shortened by 3 bases and J by 7 bases, with 7 bases between the two germline ends. In germline, CDR1 is LGHDT, CDR2 YNNKEL (reference sequence). The CDR3 sequence is CASSQTSNEQFF. CDR3 coding DNA: TGTGCCAGCAGCCAGACTAGTAATGAGCAGTTCTTC.

The genes are TRBV12-5 and TRBJ1-1, with D perhaps TRBD1 (5 bases). The CDR3 has 15 amino acids. Per the germline V gene, CDR1 is LGHNT and CDR2 is FRNRAP. Trimming cost V 6 bases and J 0 bases, with 14 bases left between them. The CDR3 coding sequence is TGTGCTAGTGGCCCCCCACGGGGGTTGAACACTGAAGCTTTCTTT. This codes for CASGPPRGLNTEAFF. Full variable domain (rest looked up from reference TRBV12-5 and TRBJ1-1): DARVTQTPRHKVTEMGQEVTMRCQPILGHNTVFWYRQTMMQGLELLAYFRNRAPLDDSGMPKDRFSAEMPDATLATLKIQPSEPRDSAVYFCASGPPRGLNTEAFFGQGTRLTVV.

The gene calls are TRBV6-5 and TRBJ1-2, with 7 bases identical to TRBD1. Germline V gene lookup returns CDR1 MNHEY and CDR2 SVGAGI. CDR3 length: 15 residues. The V and J ends lost 6 bases and 2 bases, in that order; junction bases with no gene match: 9. The CDR3 here is CASRGGETGNYGYTF. The DNA for the CDR3 is TGTGCCAGCAGGGGTGGGGAGACAGGGAACTATGGCTACACCTTC.

This clone occurred a few times. A read error may produce the germline difference seen at one junction end. This rearrangement joins TRBV7-9 to TRBJ1-2; possible D gene TRBD1, 5 bases. The CDR3 is 13 residues long. Germline values: CDR1 SEHNR, CDR2 FQNEAQ (reference sequence). CDR3 amino acids: CASSAPGQPSPDF. CDR3 coding DNA: TGTGCCAGCAGCGCCCCAGGACAACCGTCCCCCGACTTC.

The chain combines TRBV5-6 with TRBJ2-1, with 8 bases fitting TRBD2. CDR1 is SGHDT and CDR2 is YYEEEE in the germline V gene. The CDR3 covers 15 residues. V trimming: 2 bases; J trimming: 6 bases; junction bases outside the gene matches: 7. The CDR3 bases are TGTGCCAGCAGCTTAACGGGGGGGCCGCGCAATGAGCAGTTCTTC. This encodes CASSLTGGPRNEQFF. Using reference TRBV5-6 and TRBJ2-1 for the parts outside the CDR3, the full variable domain is DAGVTQSPTHLIKTRGQQVTLRCSPKSGHDTVSWYQQALGQGPQFIFQYYEEEERQRGNFPDRFSGHQFPNYSSELNVNALLLGDSALYLCASSLTGGPRNEQFFGPGTRLTVL.

The gene calls are TRBV2 and TRBJ1-6; 7 bases are a match to TRBD1. Germline CDR1 and CDR2: SNHLY and FYNNEI. Trimming took 4 bases from V and 9 from J; bases not matched to a gene: 12. There are 16 residues in the CDR3. CDR3 sequence reads: CASSGGTASSPSPLHF. The CDR3 bases are TGTGCCAGCAGTGGCGGGACAGCCAGTTCTCCTTCACCCCTCCACTTT.

The chain couples TRBV2 to TRBJ2-7; weak D call: TRBD1 (6 bases). Deletions cut 8 bases from V and 7 bases from J, with 18 bases between. This CDR3 has 13 residues. Looked up from germline, CDR1 is SNHLY and CDR2 is FYNNEI. CDR3 residues: CASSEGVSFEQYF. The CDR3 DNA sequence: TGTGCCAGCTCAGAGGGGGTATCGTTTGAGCAGTACTTC. The full variable domain, with the rest looked up from reference TRBV2 and TRBJ2-7, is EPEVTQTPSHQVTQMGQEVILRCVPISNHLYFYWYRQILGQKVEFLVSFYNNEISEKSEIFDDQFSVERPDGSNFTLKIRSTKLEDSAMYFCASSEGVSFEQYFGPGTRLTVT.

The rearrangement uses TRBV6-1 and TRBJ1-5, with 8 bases lining up with TRBD1. Germline CDR1 MNHNS, CDR2 SASEGT. V dropped 1 base and J dropped 9; count of bases not matched to a gene: 5. This CDR3 has 14 residues. This CDR3 is CASSEVTGGRPQHF. The DNA of the CDR3 is TGTGCCAGCAGTGAAGTAACAGGGGGGAGGCCCCAGCATTTT.

This chain links TRBV12-3 or TRBV12-4 with TRBJ2-1, with D maybe TRBD2 (6 bases). Trimming stripped 5 bases from V and 4 bases from J, with 9 bases between. This CDR3 is built from 13 residues. CDR3: CASSRDSYNEQFF. CDR3 nucleotide sequence: TGTGCCAGCAGTCGGGACTCTTACAATGAGCAGTTCTTC.

This clone was seen only once. The rearrangement uses TRBV18 and TRBJ1-1; possible D gene TRBD1, 5 bases. The CDR3 runs 12 residues. Germline loops: CDR1 KGHSH, CDR2 LQKENI. Trimming cost V 5 bases and J 10 bases, with 14 bases left between them. This CDR3 reads CASSMDTQRAFF. DNA of the CDR3: TGTGCCAGCTCAATGGACACCCAAAGAGCTTTCTTT.

This clone was picked up one time. V is TRBV3-1 (or the pseudogene TRBV3-2) and J is TRBJ1-1; D gene uncertain. Looked up from germline, CDR1 is LGHDT and CDR2 is YNNKEL (reference sequence). The V end lost 2 bases, the J end lost 3 bases, and 10 bases lay between the germline ends. There are 14 residues in the CDR3. CDR3 coding DNA: TGTGCCAGCAGCCAACTTTTCCGGGACACTGAAGCTTTCTTT. This translates into CASSQLFRDTEAFF.

V gene TRBV14 combines with J gene TRBJ2-4, with 8 bases fitting TRBD1. Germline assignment: CDR1 SGHDN and CDR2 FVKESK. The ends lost 4 bases at V and 10 bases at J; junction bases unmatched: 6. The CDR3 sequence is 13 residues long. The CDR3 here is CASSPFQGAIQYF. CDR3 sequence (DNA): TGTGCCAGCAGCCCCTTTCAGGGGGCGATTCAGTACTTC.

This chain joins TRBV9 and TRBJ1-3; 9 nucleotides match TRBD1. CDR1 and CDR2 (germline): SGDLS, YYNGEE. The CDR3 is 17 residues long. V lost 4 bases to trimming and J lost 0 bases; unmatched junction nucleotides: 8. CDR3 amino acids: CASSPRDRVSSGNTIYF. In DNA form, the CDR3 reads TGTGCCAGCAGCCCCAGGGACAGGGTGAGCTCTGGAAACACCATATATTTT.

The chain is built from TRBV3-1 (or the pseudogene TRBV3-2) and TRBJ1-1, with D possibly matching TRBD1 (6 bases). The CDR3 is made up of 16 amino acids. V shed 3 bases and J shed 5 bases, with 19 bases lying between them. The germline gives CDR1 LGHDT, CDR2 YNNKEL (reference sequence). DNA of the CDR3: TGTGCCAGCAGCCACCTCCTGGGGGCGGTTGCGACTGAAGCTTTCTTT. Translated: CASSHLLGAVATEAFF.

The chain is built from TRBV2 and TRBJ1-1, with D perhaps matching TRBD1 (5 bases). The V gene's germline CDR1 is SNHLY and CDR2 FYNNEI. V dropped 7 bases and J dropped 2 bases, with 14 bases sitting between them. This CDR3 is 14 amino acids long. The CDR3 sequence is CASKIFTGNTEAFF. DNA for the CDR3: TGTGCCAGCAAAATTTTTACAGGTAACACTGAAGCTTTCTTT.

CDR3 in amino acids: CASSPGAANEKLFF. The CDR3 bases are TGTGCCAGCTCACCAGGGGCGGCTAATGAAAAACTGTTTTTT. This chain links TRBV18 with TRBJ1-4, with D perhaps matching TRBD1 (5 bases). The CDR3 runs to 14 residues. Germline assignment: CDR1 KGHSH and CDR2 LQKENI. V gave up 2 bases and J gave up 3 bases, with 7 bases separating them. Combining the CDR3 with reference TRBV18 and TRBJ1-4 gives the whole variable domain NAGVMQNPRHLVRRRGQEARLRCSPMKGHSHVYWYRQLPEEGLKFMVYLQKENIIDESGMPKERFSAEFPKEGPSILRIQQVVRGDSAAYFCASSPGAANEKLFFGSGTQLSVL.

The CDR3 region is CASRSSGANVLTF. In DNA, the CDR3 is TGTGCCAGCCGTAGCTCTGGGGCCAACGTCCTGACTTTC. This rearrangement joins TRBV6-5 to TRBJ2-6; D remains ambiguous. Germline CDR1 reads MNHEY; CDR2 reads SVGAGI. V dropped 8 bases and J dropped 0 bases, with 5 bases sitting between them. The CDR3 length is 13 residues.

The V call is TRBV19, the J call TRBJ2-2; D gene uncertain. With 2 bases removed from V and 4 bases from J, the gap between germline ends came to 11 bases. Germline CDR1 reads LNHDA; CDR2 reads SQIVND (reference sequence). The CDR3 has 15 residues. CDR3 in amino acids: CASSISGSGTGELFF. The CDR3 bases are TGTGCCAGTAGTATATCCGGGTCGGGCACCGGGGAGCTGTTTTTT.

The CDR3 region is CASSLLAGSYDGYTF. CDR3 nucleotide sequence: TGTGCCAGCAGTTTATTGGCGGGCTCCTATGATGGCTACACCTTC. The chain couples TRBV27 to TRBJ1-2, with D hard to call. The CDR3 covers 15 residues. V was shortened by 1 base and J by 6 bases, with 15 bases between the two germline ends. CDR1 is MNHEY and CDR2 is SMNVEV in the germline V gene (reference sequence).

This chain links TRBV6-6 with TRBJ2-2; 14 bases align to TRBD2. V shed 5 bases, J shed 4 bases, and the junction held 9 bases outside the gene matches. The CDR3 covers 18 residues. CDR1 and CDR2 from the germline V gene are MNHNY and SVGAGI (reference sequence). The CDR3: CASSQRLAGGLGTGELFF. The CDR3, as DNA: TGTGCCAGCAGTCAACGACTAGCGGGGGGGCTGGGCACCGGGGAGCTGTTTTTT.

J is TRBJ2-2 and V is TRBV3-1 (or the pseudogene TRBV3-2); D might be TRBD1 (6 bases). The V end lost 4 bases, the J end lost 1 base, and 7 bases lay between the germline ends. CDR1 and CDR2 from the germline V gene are LGHDT and YNNKEL (reference sequence). The length of the CDR3 is 14 residues. This chain's CDR3 is CASSPQGNTGELFF. As DNA, the CDR3 is TGTGCCAGCAGCCCACAGGGGAACACCGGGGAGCTGTTTTTT.

The CDR3 region is CASSLDPALGDYGYTF. The CDR3, as DNA: TGCGCCAGCAGCTTGGACCCGGCTCTGGGCGACTATGGCTACACCTTC. This chain links TRBV5-1 with TRBJ1-2, with D uncertain. Trimming cost V 0 bases and J 3 bases, with 15 bases left between them. The CDR3 has 16 amino acids. CDR1 is SGHRS and CDR2 is YFSETQ in the germline V gene. Filled out from reference TRBV5-1 and TRBJ1-2, the complete variable domain reads KAGVTQTPRYLIKTRGQQVTLSCSPISGHRSVSWYQQTPGQGLQFLFEYFSETQRNKGNFPGRFSGRQFSNSRSEMNVSTLELGDSALYLCASSLDPALGDYGYTFGSGTRLTVV.

The chain carries TRBV12-5 and TRBJ1-1, with 9 bases lining up with TRBD1. This CDR3 is built from 15 residues. Germline values: CDR1 LGHNT, CDR2 FRNRAP. Trimming took 4 bases from V and 7 from J; bases not matched to a gene: 10. Here the CDR3 reads CASGSRDRVNGEAFF. In nucleotides, the CDR3 is TGTGCTAGTGGTTCCCGGGACAGGGTGAACGGTGAAGCTTTCTTT. The full variable domain, with the rest looked up from reference TRBV12-5 and TRBJ1-1, is DARVTQTPRHKVTEMGQEVTMRCQPILGHNTVFWYRQTMMQGLELLAYFRNRAPLDDSGMPKDRFSAEMPDATLATLKIQPSEPRDSAVYFCASGSRDRVNGEAFFGQGTRLTVV.

V and J are TRBV6-5 and TRBJ1-3; D is uncertain. V dropped 11 bases and J dropped 1 base, with 9 bases sitting between them. The CDR3 contains 12 residues. Germline V gene sequence: CDR1 MNHEY, CDR2 SVGAGI. This CDR3 is CAHGDSGNTIYF. CDR3 nucleotide sequence: TGTGCCCACGGGGATTCTGGAAACACCATATATTTT.

The V and J genes are TRBV5-6 and TRBJ1-2; TRBD1 is a possible D gene (6 bases). Trimming pared 2 bases from V and 8 bases from J, leaving 19 bases between. From germline, CDR1 is SGHDT and CDR2 YYEEEE. CDR3 size: 15 residues. In DNA, the CDR3 is TGTGCCAGCAGCTTTAGGGCCAGGGGTGAATCCGGCTACACCTTC. This sequence encodes CASSFRARGESGYTF.

The chain couples TRBV5-5 to TRBJ2-7, with 7 positions matching TRBD1. V lost 3 bases and J lost 5; bases outside the gene matches: 8. The V gene's germline CDR1 is SGHKS and CDR2 YYEKEE (reference sequence). The CDR3 is 14 residues long. The CDR3 spells CASSYQGVRNEQYF. The CDR3 nucleotides are TGTGCCAGCAGCTACCAGGGGGTGCGCAACGAGCAGTACTTC.

In DNA, the CDR3 is TGTGCCAGTAGTATAGGGCGGTTCTCTGGAAACACCATATATTTT. Amino acids: CASSIGRFSGNTIYF. This chain connects TRBV19 to TRBJ1-3; the D is unclear. Trimming removed 1 base at V and 0 bases at J, with 7 bases between. The CDR3 runs 15 residues. CDR1 and CDR2 from the germline V gene are LNHDA and SQIVND (reference sequence).